One sample yielded the 18 T cell receptor beta chains listed below, sequenced in a study of CD8+ T cells in alopecia areata. CD4+ cells from a handful of patients underwent sorting into CD25+CD127- cells. Extracted from the samples, RNA was reverse transcribed into cDNA to serve as the sequencing template. The method was immunoSEQ multiplex PCR; TCRdb's version includes in-frame clones alone and lacks a portion of them. The table lists fewer than 40,000 clones, around 57% of them singletons. Sequenced input: CD4+ Tregs sorted from blood. These receptors came from a human donor with alopecia areata.

This rearrangement joins TRBV5-1 to TRBJ1-1, with a possible D match to TRBD1 (6 bases). Per the germline V gene, CDR1 is SGHRS and CDR2 is YFSETQ. Trimming removed 0 bases at V and 8 bases at J, with 11 bases between. The CDR3 runs to 13 residues. The CDR3 spells CASSLASRGEAFF. CDR3 DNA: TGCGCCAGCAGCTTGGCCAGTAGGGGGGAAGCTTTCTTT.

The chain employs TRBV11-2 and TRBJ2-1; D tentatively fits TRBD1 or TRBD2 (5 bases each). This CDR3 spans 11 amino acids. Per germline, CDR1 SGHAT and CDR2 FQNNGV. V lost 4 bases and J 10 bases, leaving 8 bases between the germline ends. For the CDR3, the DNA is TGTGCCAGCAGCTCCGGGACCGAGCAGTTCTTC. This gives the protein CASSSGTEQFF.

V gene TRBV19 combines with J gene TRBJ1-5; tentative D call: TRBD1 (6 bases). Germline V gene data show CDR1 as LNHDA and CDR2 as SQIVND (reference sequence). V lost 3 bases, J lost 4 bases, and 16 bases lay in between. This CDR3 has 16 amino acids. The CDR3 region has the DNA TGTGCCAGTAGTATTATGGCGGGGGCGGGTAATCAGCCCCAGCATTTT. It translates to CASSIMAGAGNQPQHF.

This clone was observed a handful of times. The chain joins TRBV15 to TRBJ2-1; D uncertain. CDR1 is LNHNV, CDR2 YYDKDF, per germline (reference sequence). V was trimmed by 2 bases and J by 11 bases, leaving 16 bases between them. The CDR3 consists of 14 residues. The CDR3 loop reads CATSRRTLPMKQFF. DNA of the CDR3: TGTGCCACCAGCAGACGGACCTTGCCGATGAAGCAGTTCTTC.

This clone is a singleton in its sample. V and J are TRBV5-6 and TRBJ2-5; no clear D. Germline values: CDR1 SGHDT, CDR2 YYEEEE. Between the trimmed V and J ends, which lost 2 bases and 5 bases, there was a span of 10 bases. The CDR3 loop spans 13 amino acids. The CDR3 sequence is CASSFQDVETQYF. In DNA form, the CDR3 reads TGTGCCAGCAGCTTTCAGGATGTGGAGACCCAGTACTTC.

This clone occurred once. This sequence joins TRBV5-1 and TRBJ2-3; 11 bases are a match to TRBD2. The CDR3 runs to 18 residues. V shed 3 bases, J shed 2 bases, and the junction held 11 bases outside the gene matches. Germline assignment: CDR1 SGHRS and CDR2 YFSETQ. CDR3 nucleotides: TGCGCCAGCAGCTCCGGGTCTAGCGGGAGGCCCTACACAGATACGCAGTATTTT. Protein: CASSSGSSGRPYTDTQYF.

The V gene is TRBV6-6, the J gene TRBJ2-3; D unclear. The V gene's germline CDR1 is MNHNY and CDR2 SVGAGI (reference sequence). V was trimmed by 2 bases and J by 1 base, leaving 4 bases between them. The CDR3 sequence is 13 residues long. In nucleotides, the CDR3 is TGTGCCAGCAGTTACCCGGGCACAGATACGCAGTATTTT. It yields the protein CASSYPGTDTQYF.

Here the CDR3 reads CASSLSGARYEQYF. The CDR3 DNA is TGTGCCAGCAGCTTATCCGGGGCCCGGTACGAGCAGTACTTC. J is TRBJ2-7 and V is TRBV13; the D call may be TRBD1 or TRBD2 (5 bases each). Trimming pared 2 bases from V and 4 bases from J, leaving 12 bases between. The CDR3 sequence is 14 residues long. Germline V gives CDR1 PRHDT, CDR2 FYEKMQ (reference sequence).

The CDR3 protein is CADQGNYGYTF. The CDR3 DNA reads as TGTGCTGATCAGGGTAACTATGGCTACACCTTC. V usage is TRBV30 and J usage is TRBJ1-2; weak D call: TRBD1 (5 bases). This CDR3 contains 11 residues. CDR1 is GTSNPN, CDR2 SVGIG, per germline (reference sequence).

This clone has just a few counts. The chain combines TRBV19 with TRBJ1-2; the D gene is possibly TRBD1 (5 bases). CDR1 and CDR2 from the germline V gene are LNHDA and SQIVND (reference sequence). Trimming cost V 6 bases and J 7 bases, with 15 bases left between them. This CDR3 comprises 13 residues. The CDR3 reads CASRLSRELGYTF. The CDR3 region has the DNA TGTGCCAGTAGACTGAGCAGGGAACTTGGCTACACCTTC.

This clone turned up a few times. The rearrangement uses TRBV29-1 and TRBJ2-1; 9 bases align to TRBD1. CDR1 SQVTM and CDR2 ANQGSEA come from the germline V gene. The CDR3 contains 14 residues. Trimming removed 6 bases from V and 6 bases from J; junction bases left unmatched: 9. The CDR3 spells CSVGRTGAGNEQFF. CDR3 DNA sequence: TGCAGCGTCGGGCGGACAGGGGCTGGCAATGAGCAGTTCTTC.

The chain couples TRBV2 to TRBJ2-3, with TRBD2 identical over 9 bases. In germline, CDR1 is SNHLY, CDR2 FYNNEI. The CDR3 totals 16 residues. With 4 bases clipped from V and 5 bases from J, the junction kept 10 bases outside the gene matches. The CDR3 region is CASSALGGAGGDTQYF. The CDR3 DNA reads TGTGCCAGCAGTGCTCTTGGAGGAGCGGGGGGAGATACGCAGTATTTT.

This clone showed up just a few times. V is TRBV15 and J is TRBJ2-3; 8 bases are shared with TRBD1. Germline CDR1 is LNHNV and CDR2 is YYDKDF (reference sequence). This CDR3 has 15 amino acids. The V segment lost 8 bases and the J segment 4 bases; nucleotides outside the gene matches: 11. CDR3 residues: CATGKQGVSSDTQYF. In DNA, the CDR3 is TGTGCCACCGGTAAACAGGGGGTTTCGTCAGATACGCAGTATTTT.

The chain joins TRBV7-9 to TRBJ1-5; no firm D call. The CDR3 consists of 15 residues. The V end was cut by 5 bases, the J end by 5 bases, with 16 bases between. CDR1 is SEHNR and CDR2 is FQNEAQ in the germline V gene (reference sequence). This CDR3 reads CASSPGDRIYQPQHF. The CDR3 DNA reads TGTGCCAGCAGCCCGGGAGACCGGATCTATCAGCCCCAGCATTTT.

The chain couples TRBV29-1 to TRBJ2-5, with 8 bases that match TRBD2. The CDR3 extends over 14 amino acids. In germline, CDR1 is SQVTM, CDR2 ANQGSEA. The V gene end was trimmed by 3 bases and the J gene end by 4 bases; junction bases not matched to a gene: 7. The CDR3 coding sequence is TGCAGCGTTGATCCGGCGGGGGGCCCAGAGACCCAGTACTTC. Translated: CSVDPAGGPETQYF.

In this sample, this clone turned up a few times. V usage is TRBV29-1 and J usage is TRBJ2-1; TRBD1 is a possible D gene (7 bases). Germline V gene data show CDR1 as SQVTM and CDR2 as ANQGSEA. The germline V and J ends were trimmed by 4 bases and 0 bases, with 16 bases remaining between them. This CDR3 is built from 16 residues. This CDR3 is CSVGLRGRGSYNEQFF. Here the CDR3 DNA reads TGCAGCGTTGGCTTGAGGGGGCGGGGCTCCTACAATGAGCAGTTCTTC.

This clone was counted only a few times. This CDR3 is CASSLGTANYGYTF. Written as DNA, the CDR3 is TGTGCCAGCAGCTTAGGGACGGCGAACTATGGCTACACCTTC. The rearrangement uses TRBV7-9 and TRBJ1-2; D unresolved. Germline V gene lookup returns CDR1 SEHNR and CDR2 FQNEAQ (reference sequence). This CDR3 is 14 amino acids long. Trimming left V 1 base short and J 2 bases short, with 8 bases between. The full variable domain, in which reference TRBV7-9 and TRBJ1-2 provide the parts outside the CDR3, is DTGVSQNPRHKITKRGQNVTFRCDPISEHNRLYWYRQTLGQGPEFLTYFQNEAQLEKSRLLSDRFSAERPKGSFSTLEIQRTEQGDSAMYLCASSLGTANYGYTFGSGTRLTVV.

This clone showed up just once. The gene calls are TRBV5-1 and TRBJ1-1; D perhaps matches TRBD1 (5 bases). V was clipped by 2 bases and J by 8 bases, with 16 bases between them. CDR1 is SGHRS, CDR2 YFSETQ, per germline. This CDR3 is 14 amino acids long. CDR3 sequence (DNA): TGCGCCAGCAGCTTAAATGGGGGTCGGGAGGAAGCTTTCTTT. Translating gives CASSLNGGREEAFF.